This T cell receptor (beta chain) came from a study of T cell changes during pregnancy in multiple sclerosis. Clones were read by immunoSEQ multiplex PCR, and TCRdb kept only the in-frame ones, dropping some. This table has roughly 64,000 clones, 80% to 95% appearing once. The V end lost 3 bases, the J end lost 0 bases, and 15 bases lay between the germline ends. Germline values: CDR1 ENHRY, CDR2 SYGVKD. The CDR3 is 16 residues long. This TCR was recovered from a female donor with multiple sclerosis, enrolled in a pregnancy study. This specimen was peripheral blood, taken in the second trimester of pregnancy. This chain joins TRBV10-3 and TRBJ2-7, with D perhaps TRBD2 (6 bases). CDR3 sequence reads: CAISEWTGDGSYEQYF. CDR3 in DNA: TGTGCCATCAGTGAATGGACGGGGGACGGCTCCTACGAGCAGTACTTC.